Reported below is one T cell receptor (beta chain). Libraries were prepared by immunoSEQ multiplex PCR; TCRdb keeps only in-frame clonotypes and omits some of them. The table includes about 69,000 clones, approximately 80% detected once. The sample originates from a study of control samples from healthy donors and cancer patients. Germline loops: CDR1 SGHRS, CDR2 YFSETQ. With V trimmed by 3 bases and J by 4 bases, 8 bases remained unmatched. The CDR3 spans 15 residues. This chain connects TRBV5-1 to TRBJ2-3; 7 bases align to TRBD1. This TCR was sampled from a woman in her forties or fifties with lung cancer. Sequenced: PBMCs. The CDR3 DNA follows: TGCGCCAGCAGCTCGACAGGGTCCGGATCAGATACGCAGTATTTT. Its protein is CASSSTGSGSDTQYF.